The following is a TCR beta chain sequence with its context. The CDR3 is 14 residues long. Trimming left V 3 bases short and J 4 bases short, with 12 bases between. Germline lookup yields CDR1 MDHEN and CDR2 SYDVKM. This entry is derived from a study of blood T cell repertoires in COVID-19. Here immunoSEQ multiplex PCR was the method, and the copy in TCRdb shows in-frame clones only, minus some. Seen here are about 350,000 clones, 90% to 95% observed once, and the top ten hold 2.5% to 4%. The specimen was peripheral blood. This rearrangement joins TRBV28 to TRBJ1-2; D remains unclear. The receptor's source is a woman aged 18-30 years who had recovered from COVID-19. The CDR3 loop is CASSFQAKTYGYTF. The CDR3 DNA reads as TGTGCCAGCAGTTTCCAGGCCAAAACCTATGGCTACACCTTC.